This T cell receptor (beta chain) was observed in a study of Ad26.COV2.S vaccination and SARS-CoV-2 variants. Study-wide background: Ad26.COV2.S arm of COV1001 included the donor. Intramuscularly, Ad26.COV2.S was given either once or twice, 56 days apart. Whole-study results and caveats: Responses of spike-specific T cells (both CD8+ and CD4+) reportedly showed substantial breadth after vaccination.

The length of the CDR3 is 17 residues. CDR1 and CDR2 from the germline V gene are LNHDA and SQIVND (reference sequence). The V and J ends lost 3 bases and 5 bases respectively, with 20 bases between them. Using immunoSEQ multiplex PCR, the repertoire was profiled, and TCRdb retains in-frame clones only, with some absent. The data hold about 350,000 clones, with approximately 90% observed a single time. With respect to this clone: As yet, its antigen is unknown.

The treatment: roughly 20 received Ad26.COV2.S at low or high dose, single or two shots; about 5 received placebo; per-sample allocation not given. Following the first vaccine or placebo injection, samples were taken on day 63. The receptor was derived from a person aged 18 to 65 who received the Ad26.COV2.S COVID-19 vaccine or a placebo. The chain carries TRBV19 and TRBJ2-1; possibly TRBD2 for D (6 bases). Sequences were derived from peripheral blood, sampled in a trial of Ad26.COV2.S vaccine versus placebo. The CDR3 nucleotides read TGTGCCAGTAGTATTGATTTAGGGCAGGGAGGAGACAATGAGCAGTTCTTC. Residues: CASSIDLGQGGDNEQFF. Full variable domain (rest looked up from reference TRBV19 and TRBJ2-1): DGGITQSPKYLFRKEGQNVTLSCEQNLNHDAMYWYRQDPGQGLRLIYYSQIVNDFQKGDIAEGYSVSREKKESFPLTVTSAQKNPTAFYLCASSIDLGQGGDNEQFFGPGTRLTVL.